This T cell receptor beta chain was observed in a study of regulatory T cells in long-lasting Graves disease. Findings of the study overall: Persistent patients had a count of shared public clonotypes (approximately 3,000) that exceeded that of new patients (about 970). Accuracy may have suffered from the small sample size.

Concerning this clonotype itself: Its antigen is as yet unknown.

Time point here: newly diagnosed GD, antithyroid drugs for less than 3 months. PBMC RNA was the source of the TCR library. The germline V gene has CDR1 SGHVS and CDR2 FQNEAQ. This CDR3 is 13 amino acids long. Both iRepertoire HTBI primers and Arm-PCR of CDR3 regions were used to build the TCR beta libraries. MiXCR, run by TCRdb on the multiplex PCR reads, gives a single entry per CDR3 protein. This table has more than 300,000 distinct CDR3 sequences, 15% to 17% appearing once. The TCR originated in a female donor with Graves disease. The specimen was peripheral blood mononuclear cells (PBMCs), collected at new diagnosis, from a patient treated with antithyroid drugs. The J gene is TRBJ2-5, the V gene TRBV7-8; D may be TRBD1 (5 bases). The last part of the DNA fits TRBJ2-3 better; the J call may be wrong. The CDR3 DNA sequence: TGTGCCAGCAGTGAAGCGCTCAGGGCCACGCAGTATTTT. Translating gives CASSEALRATQYF.